This T cell receptor beta chain was recovered during a study of blood T cell repertoires in COVID-19. At the level of the study: Acute-phase and convalescent COVID-19 samples originated in the United States, Italy and Spain. In each case, the material was cDNA or gDNA derived from T cells, B-cell-depleted T cells, or PBMCs.

Germline V gene sequence: CDR1 MNHNS, CDR2 SASEGT. The CDR3 length is 17 residues. V lost 1 base and J lost 4, with 17 bases in between. The authors' processing: Amplification of reference gene primers provided the estimated nucleated cell counts. TCRdb keeps only in-frame clones here, not all; method: immunoSEQ multiplex PCR. D and trimming were read from the DNA, whereas the V and J calls and clone size are those reported in that table. The repertoire holds 200,000 to 250,000 clones, approximately 80% seen once, with about 7.4% in the top ten. The specimen sequenced was peripheral blood. The source of this sequence is a woman in her forties or fifties with acute or convalescent COVID-19. V usage is TRBV6-1 and J usage is TRBJ1-3; D is undetermined. The CDR3 is CASSEVWLTNPGNTIYF. In DNA form, the CDR3 reads TGTGCCAGCAGTGAAGTATGGTTAACAAACCCAGGAAACACCATATATTTT.